This T cell receptor (beta chain) was documented in a study of brain T cells in children with intractable seizures. Produced via immunoSEQ multiplex PCR; TCRdb's table is partial and in-frame only. The sample records about 340,000 clones, nearly 95% being singletons. The time point denotes: blood from clinic visit 5 months post-surgery; TSC patient then seizure free. Surgery cases with the highest brain T cell transcript signatures were chosen for sequencing. This clone was picked up one time. Antigen unknown. The study, taken as a whole, reports: Pre- and post-surgery blood differed in depth, so pre-surgery absences may be undersampling. Patients' HCMV serostatus was unknown; virus specificity rests on CDR3 similarity alone.

V was clipped by 4 bases and J by 0 bases; unmatched bases: 3. The CDR3 consists of 15 residues. Germline assignment: CDR1 LGHNA and CDR2 YNFKEQ. The specimen was peripheral blood, collected about 5 months after surgery. The receptor was derived from a boy under two years old with tuberous sclerosis and intractable seizures. V gene TRBV4-2 combines with J gene TRBJ1-3; the match to TRBD1 covers 7 bases. CDR3 DNA: TGTGCCAGCAGCCTGACAGGGAGCTCTGGAAACACCATATATTTT. Translating it yields CASSLTGSSGNTIYF.